This record looks at one T cell receptor (beta chain) sequence and its context. With 6 bases clipped from V and 5 bases from J, the junction kept 6 bases outside the gene matches. The CDR3 spans 13 residues. Germline-derived CDR1 and CDR2 are SEHNR and FQNEAQ (reference sequence). The data were produced by immunoSEQ multiplex PCR, yet TCRdb's version contains in-frame clones alone and is incomplete. The sample shows more than 25,000 clones, approximately 91% of them seen only once. This sample was taken from a study of T cell changes during pregnancy in multiple sclerosis. This chain connects TRBV7-9 to TRBJ1-1, with 7 bases identical to TRBD1. The sequence was obtained from a female donor with multiple sclerosis, enrolled in a pregnancy study. Specimen: CD8+ T cells from peripheral blood mononuclear cells, collected after pregnancy. CDR3 sequence reads: CASRGQGETEAFF. The CDR3 DNA is TGTGCCAGCAGGGGTCAGGGGGAGACTGAAGCTTTCTTT.